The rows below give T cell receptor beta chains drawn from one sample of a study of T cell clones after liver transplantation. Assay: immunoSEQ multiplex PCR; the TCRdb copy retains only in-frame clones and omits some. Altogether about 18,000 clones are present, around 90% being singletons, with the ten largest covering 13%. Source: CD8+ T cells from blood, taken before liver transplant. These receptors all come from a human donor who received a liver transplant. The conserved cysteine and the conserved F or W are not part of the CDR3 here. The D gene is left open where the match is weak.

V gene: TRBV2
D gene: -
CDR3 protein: ASVGEDRSEQY

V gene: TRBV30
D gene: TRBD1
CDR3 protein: AWSLAGGHEQY

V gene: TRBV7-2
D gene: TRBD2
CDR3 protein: ASSLLKREAYLSYNEQF

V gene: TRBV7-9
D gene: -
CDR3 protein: ASSASTDTQY

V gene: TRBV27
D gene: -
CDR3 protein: ASSLRGTSLVEQY

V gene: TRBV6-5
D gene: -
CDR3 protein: ASSYEGGYEQY

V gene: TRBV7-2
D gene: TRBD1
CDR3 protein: ASSLLDRANEKLF

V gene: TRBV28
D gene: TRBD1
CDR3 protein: ASRPYSTGGTGELF

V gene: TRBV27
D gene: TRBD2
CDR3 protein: ASSFSRGTPSEQY

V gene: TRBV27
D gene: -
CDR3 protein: ASSSPYDKAKNIQY

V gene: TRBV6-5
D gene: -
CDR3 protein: ASREIANYGYT

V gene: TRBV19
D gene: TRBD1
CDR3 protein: ASSNKDRGQVNTEAF

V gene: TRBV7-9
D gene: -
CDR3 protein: ASSSLTEPQH